This T cell receptor beta chain was recovered during a study of identical twins. In TCRdb, the 5' RACE reads were re-called with MiXCR into one record per CDR3 protein. The sample lists about 790,000 distinct CDR3 sequences, 15% to 20% occurring once. This clonotype occurred a few times. Trimming took off 8 bases at V and 1 base at J, with 11 bases between the two ends. The CDR3 has 13 amino acids. Germline V lookup: CDR1 SGHTA, CDR2 FQGNSA. These data were also filed under a second study, of T cells expressing NK-cell markers.

The TCR was taken from a young woman in good health. This rearrangement joins TRBV7-2 to TRBJ1-2; D ambiguous. Sequenced: PBMCs. CDR3 sequence (DNA): TGTGCCAGCTCCCCAGAGAATAACTATGGCTACACCTTC. Translation: CASSPENNYGYTF. Drawing the rest from reference TRBV7-2 and TRBJ1-2, the complete variable domain is GAGVSQSPSNKVTEKGKDVELRCDPISGHTALYWYRQSLGQGLEFLIYFQGNSAPDKSGLPSDRFSAERTGGSVSTLTIQRTQQEDSAVYLCASSPENNYGYTFGSGTRLTVV.